This T cell receptor beta chain was documented in a study of technical replicates of blood from several donors. The CDR3 loop spans 15 amino acids. Germline V gene data show CDR1 as SGDLS and CDR2 as YYNGEE. Unmatched junction bases numbered 9, after V lost 1 base and J lost 10 bases. Only in-frame clones appear in the TCRdb table, and some are missing; sequencing was by immunoSEQ multiplex PCR. This table holds more than 9,500 clones, 93% found once. The sample consisted of PBMCs. J is TRBJ2-1 and V is TRBV9; 9 nucleotides line up with TRBD2. This receptor was identified in a human donor in good health. The CDR3 region has the DNA TGTGCCAGCAGCGTACCGCTAGCGGGATATCGGGAGCAGTTCTTC. Translated, it gives CASSVPLAGYREQFF.